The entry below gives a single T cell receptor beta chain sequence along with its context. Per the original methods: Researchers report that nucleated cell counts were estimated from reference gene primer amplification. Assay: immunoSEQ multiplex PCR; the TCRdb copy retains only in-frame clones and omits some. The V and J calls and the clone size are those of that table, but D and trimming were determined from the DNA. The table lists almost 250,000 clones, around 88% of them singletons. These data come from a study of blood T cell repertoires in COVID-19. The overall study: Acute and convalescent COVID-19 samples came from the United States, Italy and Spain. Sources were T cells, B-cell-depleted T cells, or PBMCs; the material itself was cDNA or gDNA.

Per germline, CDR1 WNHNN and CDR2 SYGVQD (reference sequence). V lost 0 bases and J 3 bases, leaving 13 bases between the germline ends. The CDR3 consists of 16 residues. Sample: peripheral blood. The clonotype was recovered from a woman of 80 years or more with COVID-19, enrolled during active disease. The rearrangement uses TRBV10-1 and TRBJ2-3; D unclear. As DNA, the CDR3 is TGCGCCAGCAGTGAGTCGGCACCCCCATGGACAGATACGCAGTATTTT. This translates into CASSESAPPWTDTQYF.